The rows below give T cell receptor beta chains drawn from one sample of a study of T-cell memory formation after mild COVID-19. TCRdb reprocessed the 5' RACE reads with MiXCR, giving one entry per CDR3 protein. The repertoire holds approximately 440,000 distinct CDR3 sequences, with approximately 20% as singletons. Sequencing was performed on PBMCs or a T cell subset sorted from them (not recorded which). These receptors originate from an adult woman who had mild COVID-19 (a few samples of this study predate the infection). Cell type and time point are not known. Both conserved end residues are part of each CDR3. A D gene is named only where the DNA matches it firmly. Rows may omit the clone size; those that give it use once, few, many or a size class.

clone_size	d_call	cdr3_length	v_call	j_call	cdr3_nt	cdr3_aa
NA	NA	13	TRBV7-3	TRBJ2-1	TGTGCCAGCAGGGCTACAGGATTCAATGAGCAGTTCTTC	CASRATGFNEQFF
NA	NA	16	TRBV7-8	TRBJ1-4	TGTGCCAGCAGCTCCGCTCGGGCGTCGTCTAATGAAAAACTGTTTTTT	CASSSARASSNEKLFF
NA	NA	13	TRBV12-3/TRBV12-4	TRBJ2-7	TGTGCCAGCGCGGTGGACACGGGCTACGAGCAGTACTTC	CASAVDTGYEQYF
NA	NA	13	TRBV15	TRBJ2-5	TGTGCCACCAGCAGAGATGGGCAGAAGGCCCAGTACTTC	CATSRDGQKAQYF
NA	NA	14	TRBV7-6	TRBJ1-4	TGTGCCAGCAGCTCCCCCCTCGGAGATGAAAAACTGTTTTTT	CASSSPLGDEKLFF
NA	NA	17	TRBV12-3/TRBV12-4	TRBJ2-1	TGTGCCAGCACCCCTAAGCCAACAGGGAGATCCTACAATGAGCAGTTCTTC	CASTPKPTGRSYNEQFF
NA	TRBD2	16	TRBV5-1	TRBJ2-7	TGCGCCAGCAGCATAGGGACTAGCGGACTCTCCTACGAGCAGTACTTC	CASSIGTSGLSYEQYF
few	NA	11	TRBV5-6	TRBJ2-5	TGTGCCAGCAGCTTGCACGAGACCCAGTACTTC	CASSLHETQYF
few	TRBD2	15	TRBV23-1	TRBJ2-1	TGCGCCAGCAGTCCGGCTAGCGGGAGATGGGATGAGCAGTTCTTC	CASSPASGRWDEQFF
few	NA	15	TRBV19	TRBJ1-1	TGTGCCAGTAGTACTTTTCGGGACGGAAACACTGAAGCTTTCTTT	CASSTFRDGNTEAFF
NA	NA	16	TRBV20-1	TRBJ1-5	TGCAGTGCTCCTCCGGGGGGATTATTCAGCAATCAGCCCCAGCATTTT	CSAPPGGLFSNQPQHF
NA	TRBD2	14	TRBV30	TRBJ2-7	TGTGCCTGGAGTAGGACTAGCGGAACCTACGAGCAGTACTTC	CAWSRTSGTYEQYF
few	TRBD1	14	TRBV2	TRBJ2-4	TGTGCCAGCAAAAAGAACCGACAGGGTGACATTCAGTACTTC	CASKKNRQGDIQYF
NA	TRBD2	16	TRBV11-2	TRBJ2-7	TGTGCCAGCAGCCCCCCAAGGGCTAGCGGTACCTACGAGCAGTACTTC	CASSPPRASGTYEQYF
NA	NA	16	TRBV27	TRBJ1-1	TGTGCCAGCAGTTTAGGGGGGCTAGGAGTGAACACTGAAGCTTTCTTT	CASSLGGLGVNTEAFF
NA	TRBD2	16	TRBV7-8	TRBJ2-2	TGTGCCAGCAGCTCGAGACTAGCGGGAGTCACCGGGGAGCTGTTTTTT	CASSSRLAGVTGELFF
NA	TRBD1	13	TRBV29-1	TRBJ2-7	TGCAGCGCCGGACAGGGGGTCCCCTACGAGCAGTACTTC	CSAGQGVPYEQYF
many	TRBD2	15	TRBV5-1	TRBJ2-1	TGCGCCAGCAGCTTGGAGGCTAGCGGCTACAATGAGCAGTTCTTC	CASSLEASGYNEQFF
few	NA	15	TRBV2	TRBJ2-7	TGTGCCAGCAGTGAATACCGGGGCATTTCCTACGAGCAGTACTTC	CASSEYRGISYEQYF
NA	NA	15	TRBV7-2	TRBJ2-7	TGTGCCAGCAGCTTAGGGGGCGCCGGATCCTACGAGCAGTACTTC	CASSLGGAGSYEQYF
many	NA	15	TRBV27	TRBJ2-7	TGTGCCAGCAGTTTAAAGGGCAGCCGATTCTACGAGCAGTACTTC	CASSLKGSRFYEQYF
NA	TRBD1	13	TRBV20-1	TRBJ1-2	TGCAGTGCTAGGAAGGACAGGGCTGATGGCTACACCTTC	CSARKDRADGYTF
NA	NA	13	TRBV12-3/TRBV12-4	TRBJ2-7	TGTGCCAGCGGCCTTTCTAACTCCTACGAGCAGTACTTC	CASGLSNSYEQYF
few	TRBD2	16	TRBV11-2	TRBJ2-1	TGTGCCAGCAGCCCCCGACTAGCGGTGACCTACAATGAGCAGTTCTTC	CASSPRLAVTYNEQFF
once	NA	15	TRBV25-1	TRBJ1-1	TGTGCCAGCAGGGGGACCGGGGGATTGAACACTGAAGCTTTCTTT	CASRGTGGLNTEAFF
once	NA	13	TRBV20-1	TRBJ1-2	TGCAGTGCCCATGCCGGGACGGACTATGGCTACACCTTC	CSAHAGTDYGYTF
NA	NA	13	TRBV11-1	TRBJ2-4	TGTGCCAGCAGCTTATCCAGGGAAAGTACTCAGTACTTC	CASSLSRESTQYF
few	TRBD1	18	TRBV7-6	TRBJ1-1	TGTGCCAGCAGCTTAGTCTCCGGGACAGGTTTAGTGAACACTGAAGCTTTCTTT	CASSLVSGTGLVNTEAFF
NA	TRBD2	14	TRBV2	TRBJ2-1	TGTGCCAGCAGTGCGGGGACTAGCGGGAGGTGGGGGTTCTTC	CASSAGTSGRWGFF
NA	NA	15	TRBV7-8	TRBJ2-5	TGTGCCAGCAGCCCAATTATGACAGGTCAAGAGACCCAGTACTTC	CASSPIMTGQETQYF
few	TRBD1	15	TRBV20-1	TRBJ2-7	TGCAGTGCTAGAGAGCAGACAGGGCTCGTCCACGAGCAGTACTTC	CSAREQTGLVHEQYF
NA	NA	12	TRBV6-6	TRBJ1-1	TGTGCCAGCAGTCAGATGGGGACTGAAGCTTTCTTT	CASSQMGTEAFF
few	TRBD1	17	TRBV6-2/TRBV6-3	TRBJ1-1	TGTGCCAGCATCCAGGGAGGCAGGGGGCGATATCACACTGAAGCTTTCTTT	CASIQGGRGRYHTEAFF
NA	NA	12	TRBV20-1	TRBJ2-5	TGCAGTGCTAGCGGGGGCCAAGAGACCCAGTACTTC	CSASGGQETQYF
few	NA	18	TRBV6-5	TRBJ1-2	TGTGCCAGCAGTTACTCTAGGAAGGGGGGGTCCTCCGACTATGGCTACACCTTC	CASSYSRKGGSSDYGYTF
few	TRBD1	15	TRBV29-1	TRBJ2-4	TGCAGCGTCCAACAGGGGGCCTTAGCCAAAAACATTCAGTACTTC	CSVQQGALAKNIQYF
few	TRBD1	15	TRBV12-3/TRBV12-4	TRBJ2-5	TGTGCCAGCAGCCAACAGTCGACAGGGGCGGAGACCCAGTACTTC	CASSQQSTGAETQYF
NA	TRBD1	17	TRBV5-4	TRBJ1-4	TGTGCCAGCAGCCGAAAGGGGACAGGGGACATTAATGAAAAACTGTTTTTT	CASSRKGTGDINEKLFF
many	NA	14	TRBV6-5	TRBJ1-1	TGTGCCAGCAGTTACTCGGGACCCCGAGATGAAGCTTTCTTT	CASSYSGPRDEAFF
NA	TRBD2	15	TRBV15	TRBJ2-3	TGTGCCACCGAATACGGGGGGTCTAGCACAGATACGCAGTATTTT	CATEYGGSSTDTQYF
few	NA	14	TRBV7-3	TRBJ1-1	TGTGCCAGCAGCTCCATGGGGCCGGGCACTGAAGCTTTCTTT	CASSSMGPGTEAFF
few	TRBD2	17	TRBV5-5	TRBJ2-3	TGTGCCAGCAGCCTGGGCCAACTACTAGCGGGAGACGATACGCAGTATTTT	CASSLGQLLAGDDTQYF
few	NA	14	TRBV20-1	TRBJ2-3	TGCAGTGCTAGAGTGGGGCCCAGCACAGATACGCAGTATTTT	CSARVGPSTDTQYF
NA	TRBD1	15	TRBV7-8	TRBJ2-1	TGTGCCAGCAGCCCGGACAGGTTCAGATACAATGAGCAGTTCTTC	CASSPDRFRYNEQFF
medium-sized	TRBD2	14	TRBV19	TRBJ2-1	TGTGCCAGTAGTCTTCGGACTAGATCGGATGAGCAGTTCTTC	CASSLRTRSDEQFF